Listed here are 20 T cell receptor beta chains from one sample, sequenced in a study of T cells expressing NK-cell markers. Using the 5' RACE reads, TCRdb records one entry per CDR3 protein without DNA. This sample carries some 460,000 distinct CDR3 sequences, with over 1.1% going to the ten biggest clones. The sequencing sample was made of blood T cells: a sorted CD56 or NKG2C T cell subset, CD4+ or CD8+ T cells, or bulk PBMC T cells (not recorded which). These receptors originate from a woman aged 45-59 years in good health.

The J gene is TRBJ2-3, the V gene TRBV12-3 or TRBV12-4. The CDR3 sequence is 14 residues long. CDR3 protein: CASSMLRTTDTQYF.

The rearrangement uses TRBV7-9 and TRBJ1-1; TCRdb outputs TRBD1, but without DNA this stays unchecked. CDR1 and CDR2 (germline): SEHNR, FQNEAQ (reference sequence). The CDR3 spans 14 residues. The CDR3 loop reads CASSLARGAVEAFF.

This chain joins TRBV28 and TRBJ1-6. Germline-derived CDR1 and CDR2 are MDHEN and SYDVKM. There are 18 residues in the CDR3. The CDR3 protein is CASSPYRGTRSYNSPLHF.

The V gene is TRBV5-1, the J gene TRBJ2-7; TCRdb calls TRBD1, which cannot be checked without DNA. CDR3 length: 15 amino acids. CDR1 is SGHRS and CDR2 is YFSETQ in the germline V gene. CDR3 protein: CASSLYSGGHGEQYF.

The chain joins TRBV12-3 or TRBV12-4 to TRBJ2-5; with no DNA, the TCRdb D assignment of TRBD1 cannot be verified. This CDR3 spans 16 amino acids. Here the CDR3 reads CASSLGSAGLGETQYF.

CDR3 residues: CASSPISGNTIYF. The V gene is TRBV27, the J gene TRBJ1-3. The CDR3 extends over 13 amino acids. The germline V gene has CDR1 MNHEY and CDR2 SMNVEV (reference sequence).

The V call is TRBV2, the J call TRBJ2-1; the D call from TCRdb, TRBD1, cannot be confirmed without DNA. Germline V CDR1 and CDR2: SNHLY, FYNNEI. The CDR3 length is 14 residues. CDR3 residues: CASSTGAAGKEQFF.

V is TRBV10-3 and J is TRBJ2-1; the D call from TCRdb, TRBD2, cannot be confirmed without DNA. The CDR3 length is 14 residues. Germline CDR1 and CDR2: ENHRY and SYGVKD. CDR3 region: CAISLAGGPDEQFF.

The chain is built from TRBV10-3 and TRBJ2-6. CDR1 ENHRY and CDR2 SYGVKD come from the germline V gene. The CDR3 has 16 residues. This chain's CDR3 is CAISGDRARGANVLTF.

The CDR3 reads CASSNKFRPRALEGDTQYF. J is TRBJ2-3 and V is TRBV12-3 or TRBV12-4; the TCRdb call, TRBD2, lacks DNA for checking. There are 19 residues in the CDR3.

The chain combines TRBV7-2 with TRBJ2-7; no DNA is available, so the TRBD2 call from TCRdb remains unchecked. The CDR3 loop spans 17 amino acids. Germline values: CDR1 SGHTA, CDR2 FQGNSA. CDR3 sequence reads: CASSPPGASALSWEQYF.

The rearrangement uses TRBV7-2 and TRBJ2-3; TCRdb's D call of TRBD2 is untestable without DNA. This CDR3 region has 15 residues. Germline V CDR1 and CDR2: SGHTA, FQGNSA. The CDR3 protein is CASNRDSSNTDTQYF.

This chain uses TRBV6-5 with TRBJ1-4. Per germline, CDR1 MNHEY and CDR2 SVGAGI. The CDR3 spans 14 residues. The CDR3 spells CASSYRRDNEKLFF.

The chain has TRBV5-1 and TRBJ2-7; absent DNA, TCRdb's TRBD1 call cannot be checked. The germline V gene has CDR1 SGHRS and CDR2 YFSETQ. This CDR3 is 17 amino acids long. CDR3 amino acids: CASNTPLNRDGSYEQYF.

The genes are TRBV19 and TRBJ2-1; TCRdb lists TRBD1, though no DNA is available to test this call. This CDR3 is 16 amino acids long. Germline CDR1 LNHDA, CDR2 SQIVND (reference sequence). CDR3 sequence reads: CASSWAGTGVINEQFF.

The V and J genes are TRBV7-8 and TRBJ2-2. Germline CDR1 and CDR2: SGHVS and FQNEAQ. CDR3 length: 15 residues. This CDR3 is CASSDTKNPTGELFF.

This sequence joins TRBV5-1 and TRBJ2-3; as DNA is missing, the TRBD1 call by TCRdb cannot be tested. Germline CDR1 and CDR2: SGHRS and YFSETQ. The CDR3 covers 15 residues. This CDR3 is CASSHYRGSTDTQYF.

This chain joins TRBV6-6 and TRBJ2-7; the TRBD1 assignment by TCRdb is unverifiable without DNA. CDR1 MNHNY and CDR2 SVGAGI come from the germline V gene (reference sequence). This CDR3 region has 13 residues. CDR3 loop: CASSYSQGGEQYF.

The V call is TRBV4-1, the J call TRBJ1-2; the D call of TRBD1 rests on TCRdb alone, since no DNA is present to check it. Germline-derived CDR1 and CDR2 are MGHRA and YSYEKL. The CDR3 consists of 15 residues. This CDR3 reads CASSQVGRIFYGYTF.

This chain connects TRBV20-1 to TRBJ2-5. From germline, CDR1 is DFQATT and CDR2 SNEGSKA (reference sequence). This CDR3 spans 13 amino acids. This CDR3 is CSANKAVKETQYF.